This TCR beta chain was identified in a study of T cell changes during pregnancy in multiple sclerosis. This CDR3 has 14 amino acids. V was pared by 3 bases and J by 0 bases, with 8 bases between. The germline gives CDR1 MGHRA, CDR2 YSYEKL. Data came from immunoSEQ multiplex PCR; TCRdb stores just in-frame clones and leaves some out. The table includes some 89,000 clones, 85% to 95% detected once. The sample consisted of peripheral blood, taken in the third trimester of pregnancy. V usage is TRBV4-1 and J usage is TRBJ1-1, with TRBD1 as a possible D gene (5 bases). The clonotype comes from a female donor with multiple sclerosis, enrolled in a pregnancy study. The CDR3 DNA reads TGCGCCAGCAGCCACCCGACAGTGAACACTGAAGCTTTCTTT. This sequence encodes CASSHPTVNTEAFF.